This T cell receptor beta chain is from a study of neurological immune-mediated disorders. This clonotype was recorded many times. What it recognizes is unknown. General study results and limits: HTLV-1-associated myelopathy led in TCR clonal expansion, while multiple sclerosis ranked lowest, below healthy controls.

The CDR3 runs 14 residues. From germline, CDR1 is SGHRS and CDR2 YFSETQ. Trimming shortened V by 0 bases and J by 10 bases, and 14 bases separated the two germline ends. Each TCR transcript was tagged with a 10-nucleotide random UMI during 5'RACE. A single run covered 15-18 subjects with over 180 million TCR-beta sequences. TCRdb passed the 5' RACE reads through MiXCR, listing each CDR3 protein once. The table records approximately 82,000 distinct CDR3 sequences, 12% to 15% of them present only once. This chain uses TRBV5-1 with TRBJ2-1, with D tentatively TRBD2 (6 bases). The sequence was obtained from a woman aged 45-59 years in good health. Sequenced input: PBMCs. As DNA, the CDR3 is TGCGCCAGCAGCTTGGGGATAGTGGGGAGGGAGCAGTTCTTC. Encoded protein: CASSLGIVGREQFF.